This TCR beta chain was sequenced for a study of T cell responses to AZD1222 COVID-19 vaccine. Study-level results: Spike-specific TCR repertoires showed rising breadth and depth after two AZD1222 doses.

Turning to this clone: Its antigen is not known.

Assay used: immunoSEQ multiplex PCR; TCRdb lists only in-frame clones, some missing. Seen here are about 200,000 clones, 93% observed once, and the top ten hold approximately 1%. The material was peripheral blood, obtained on day 0 of MenACWY control vaccination. This TCR was recovered from an adult in good health.

This chain's CDR3 is CASSMGRGEAFF. The CDR3 coding sequence is TGTGCCAGCAGCATGGGACGGGGTGAAGCTTTCTTT. The genes are TRBV5-6 and TRBJ1-1, with a possible D match to TRBD1 (5 bases). Germline CDR1 reads SGHDT; CDR2 reads YYEEEE. The CDR3 extends over 12 amino acids. The V gene lost 4 bases and the J gene lost 7 bases, with 11 bases spanning the gap.